Presented here are 31 T cell receptor beta chains from one specimen sequenced in a study of chemoradiotherapy in HPV16-positive cancers. The data were produced by immunoSEQ multiplex PCR, yet TCRdb's version contains in-frame clones alone and is incomplete. The table has more than 4,500 clones, 77% seen once. The sample here was tumor tissue, taken from a patient who underwent chemoradiotherapy. These receptors all come from a human donor with HPV-associated anogenital cancer.

The gene calls are TRBV11-1 and TRBJ1-2; D ambiguous. The germline V gene encodes CDR1 SGHAT and CDR2 FQDESV (reference sequence). V shed 1 base and J shed 5 bases, with 5 bases lying between them. The CDR3 is 12 residues long. The CDR3 region has the DNA TGTGCCAGCAGCTTAGAAAATTATGGCTACACCTTC. This translates into CASSLENYGYTF. Full variable domain (missing parts from reference TRBV11-1 and TRBJ1-2): EAEVAQSPRYKITEKSQAVAFWCDPISGHATLYWYRQILGQGPELLVQFQDESVVDDSQLPKDRFSAERLKGVDSTLKIQPAELGDSAMYLCASSLENYGYTFGSGTRLTVV.

This chain's CDR3 is CASSLRAPQETQYF. The CDR3 DNA follows: TGCGCCAGCAGCCTGAGGGCCCCTCAAGAGACCCAGTACTTC. V and J are TRBV5-1 and TRBJ2-5, with a possible D match to TRBD2 (5 bases). CDR1 and CDR2 from the germline V gene are SGHRS and YFSETQ. The V gene lost 4 bases and the J gene lost 2 bases, with 12 bases spanning the gap. The CDR3 spans 14 residues.

J is TRBJ2-4 and V is TRBV5-4; the match to TRBD2 covers 8 bases. Germline CDR1 is SGHNT and CDR2 is YYREEE (reference sequence). The length of the CDR3 is 15 residues. V dropped 2 bases and J dropped 2; count of bases not matched to a gene: 3. In DNA, the CDR3 is TGTGCCAGCAGCTTCGGGGGGGCGACCAAAAACATTCAGTACTTC. As protein: CASSFGGATKNIQYF.

This rearrangement joins TRBV5-1 to TRBJ1-3; possible D gene TRBD1, 5 bases. Per germline, CDR1 SGHRS and CDR2 YFSETQ. The length of the CDR3 is 15 residues. V dropped 0 bases and J dropped 1 base, with 8 bases sitting between them. CDR3 protein: CASSLGQFSGNTIYF. The CDR3 DNA reads as TGCGCCAGCAGCTTGGGACAGTTTTCTGGAAACACCATATATTTT.

V gene TRBV6-4 combines with J gene TRBJ2-1; D not certain. Germline-derived CDR1 and CDR2 are MRHNA and SNTAGT. The CDR3 sequence is 13 residues long. With 2 bases removed from V and 4 bases from J, the gap between germline ends came to 6 bases. CDR3 residues: CASSDRAYNEQFF. The DNA for the CDR3 is TGTGCCAGCAGTGACAGGGCTTACAATGAGCAGTTCTTC.

The chain links TRBV4-2 to TRBJ2-3; 10 positions agree with TRBD2. This CDR3 has 17 amino acids. From germline, CDR1 is LGHNA and CDR2 YNFKEQ. The V segment lost 1 base and the J segment 2 bases; nucleotides outside the gene matches: 6. CDR3 sequence (DNA): TGTGCCAGCAGCCAAGGTTCACTAGCGGGGTACACAGATACGCAGTATTTT. Translation gives CASSQGSLAGYTDTQYF.

J is TRBJ2-3 and V is TRBV2, with TRBD2 matching 7 bases. CDR3 length equals 14 residues. V shed 9 bases and J 2 bases; nucleotides not matched to a gene: 8. CDR1 and CDR2 from the germline V gene are SNHLY and FYNNEI. In DNA, the CDR3 is TGTGCCAGTTACCCTAGCGGCTACACAGATACGCAGTATTTT. The encoded protein is CASYPSGYTDTQYF.

Only one count was recorded for this clone. The chain combines TRBV4-2 with TRBJ2-3; 7 positions agree with TRBD1. The CDR3 sequence is 15 residues long. Germline V gene lookup returns CDR1 LGHNA and CDR2 YNFKEQ. J lost 2 bases, V lost 4 bases, and 6 bases had no gene match. The CDR3 DNA is TGTGCCAGCAGCCCAGGCAGGGGGACCACAGATACGCAGTATTTT. Its protein product is CASSPGRGTTDTQYF.

V gene TRBV11-3 combines with J gene TRBJ2-7; 7 nucleotides align to TRBD2. V shed 1 base, J shed 7 bases, and the junction held 4 bases outside the gene matches. This CDR3 has 13 amino acids. In germline, CDR1 is SGHNT, CDR2 YENEEA. CDR3 residues: CASSLGGAGEQYF. CDR3 DNA: TGTGCCAGCAGCTTAGGGGGAGCGGGGGAGCAGTACTTC.

The V and J genes are TRBV21-1 and TRBJ2-1; the table's TRBD1 call for D was not verified on the DNA. TRBV21-1 is a pseudogene locus. The CDR3 runs to 14 residues. CDR3 loop: CASRPGTGGNEQFF. As DNA, the CDR3 is TGTGCCAGCAGACCCGGGACAGGGGGCAATGAGCAGTTCTTC.

The chain uses TRBV19 and TRBJ1-1; 7 positions match TRBD1. Unmatched junction bases numbered 7, after V lost 6 bases and J lost 0 bases. This CDR3 comprises 15 residues. Germline V lookup: CDR1 LNHDA, CDR2 SQIVND (reference sequence). CDR3: CASRLKGQLNTEAFF. In DNA form, the CDR3 reads TGTGCCAGTAGACTGAAGGGACAGTTGAACACTGAAGCTTTCTTT.

V usage is TRBV5-5 and J usage is TRBJ1-2; D remains unclear. The germline gives CDR1 SGHKS, CDR2 YYEKEE (reference sequence). V was clipped by 2 bases and J by 0 bases, with 11 bases between them. This CDR3 region has 15 residues. This CDR3 reads CASSLRTDPNYGYTF. The CDR3 DNA reads TGTGCCAGCAGCTTACGGACGGATCCTAACTATGGCTACACCTTC.

This rearrangement joins TRBV6-1 to TRBJ1-6; D remains ambiguous. V was trimmed by 3 bases and J by 6 bases, leaving 9 bases between them. The V gene's germline CDR1 is MNHNS and CDR2 SASEGT. The CDR3 covers 14 residues. Here the CDR3 DNA reads TGTGCCAGCAGTGACGAGGACTCTAATTCACCCCTCCACTTT. Residues: CASSDEDSNSPLHF.

This sequence joins TRBV18 and TRBJ1-5; D remains ambiguous. Trimming cost V 0 bases and J 9 bases, with 9 bases left between them. The CDR3 loop spans 13 amino acids. The germline V gene encodes CDR1 KGHSH and CDR2 LQKENI. As DNA, the CDR3 is TGTGCCAGCTCACCACCGGGAGTTGGGCCCCAGCATTTT. Its translation is CASSPPGVGPQHF.

This clone came up a few times. The rearrangement uses TRBV6-8 and TRBJ1-6; TRBD1 is a possible D gene (6 bases). Trimming stripped 6 bases from V and 7 bases from J, with 16 bases between. The CDR3 consists of 15 residues. Germline V lookup: CDR1 MNHGY, CDR2 SAAAGT. The CDR3 DNA is TGTGCCAGCAGCTGCCTAGGGGGACGCAATTCACCCCTCCACTTT. This translates into CASSCLGGRNSPLHF.

The rearrangement uses TRBV5-1 and TRBJ2-5; TRBD1 agrees at 7 bases. This CDR3 comprises 16 residues. CDR1 and CDR2 from the germline V gene are SGHRS and YFSETQ. V lost 0 bases and J lost 1; bases outside the gene matches: 6. The CDR3 DNA is TGCGCCAGCAGCTTGGGGCTCCGGGACAGCCAAGAGACCCAGTACTTC. It yields the protein CASSLGLRDSQETQYF.

The sample holds one count of this clone. The chain is built from TRBV28 and TRBJ2-2, with D tentatively TRBD1 (5 bases). V lost 6 bases to trimming and J lost 4 bases, with 9 bases between them. The CDR3 runs 13 residues. The germline V gene has CDR1 MDHEN and CDR2 SYDVKM. Here the CDR3 DNA reads TGTGCCAGCAGGGGGCCGGGCACCGGGGAGCTGTTTTTT. Residues: CASRGPGTGELFF.

This clone came up once. The CDR3 DNA follows: TGTGCCAGCAGCTTGGGACAGGGGAGGCGAGAGACCCAGTACTTC. As protein: CASSLGQGRRETQYF. The J gene is TRBJ2-5, the V gene TRBV7-3; 10 nucleotides line up with TRBD1. This CDR3 is 15 amino acids long. Germline V gives CDR1 SGHTA, CDR2 FQGTGA. J was trimmed by 4 bases and V by 3 bases; bases with no gene match: 5.

V is TRBV16 and J is TRBJ1-2; TRBD1 is a possible D gene (6 bases). Germline values: CDR1 KGHSY, CDR2 FQNENV. The V gene lost 1 base and the J gene lost 1 base, with 13 bases spanning the gap. The CDR3 runs to 16 residues. Here the CDR3 DNA reads TGTGCCAGCAGCCAATTTAACGCAGGGGTTAACTATGGCTACACCTTC. Its protein product is CASSQFNAGVNYGYTF.

There are a few counts of this clone. The rearrangement uses TRBV6-5 and TRBJ2-7, with D perhaps assigned TRBD1 or TRBD2 (5 bases each). The ends were cut back, 5 bases at V and 6 bases at J, with 17 bases in the middle. Germline V gives CDR1 MNHEY, CDR2 SVGAGI. The CDR3 contains 14 residues. The CDR3: CASSPRRDRFEQYF. DNA of the CDR3: TGTGCCAGCAGTCCCCGCCGGGACCGCTTCGAGCAGTACTTC.

The chain combines TRBV7-3 with TRBJ2-1, with a possible D match to TRBD2 (6 bases). The CDR3 length is 15 residues. Trimming left V 5 bases short and J 2 bases short, with 13 bases between. Germline V gene lookup returns CDR1 SGHTA and CDR2 FQGTGA. The CDR3 here is CASSHYSGAYNEQFF. The DNA of the CDR3 is TGTGCCAGCAGCCATTATTCGGGGGCCTACAATGAGCAGTTCTTC.

The rearrangement links TRBV6-6 to TRBJ1-1; TRBD1 might be the D (6 bases). This CDR3 spans 12 amino acids. CDR1 is MNHNY, CDR2 SVGAGI, per germline (reference sequence). V was cut by 2 bases and J by 7 bases, with 8 bases left in between. The CDR3, as DNA: TGTGCCAGCAGTTACAGGGGGGTTGAAGCTTTCTTT. Protein: CASSYRGVEAFF.

The V call is TRBV11-3, the J call TRBJ2-1; D uncertain. The V end lost 5 bases, the J end lost 6 bases, and 14 bases lay between the germline ends. The length of the CDR3 is 14 residues. The germline gives CDR1 SGHNT, CDR2 YENEEA. The CDR3 reads CASSPVSLTNEQFF. CDR3 nucleotides: TGTGCCAGCAGCCCTGTGTCGCTAACCAATGAGCAGTTCTTC.

This clone was seen only once. The chain has TRBV12-5 and TRBJ2-3; TRBD1 agrees at 9 bases. Looked up from germline, CDR1 is LGHNT and CDR2 is FRNRAP. The CDR3 has 15 amino acids. V dropped 1 base and J dropped 4; count of bases not matched to a gene: 3. DNA of the CDR3: TGTGCTAGTGGTTTGGGTCGACAGGGGGCAGATACGCAGTATTTT. This codes for CASGLGRQGADTQYF.

V usage is TRBV6-4 and J usage is TRBJ2-1; 7 nucleotides agree with TRBD1. The CDR3 is 15 amino acids. Germline assignment: CDR1 MRHNA and CDR2 SNTAGT. V lost 6 bases and J lost 0; bases outside the gene matches: 5. Here the CDR3 DNA reads TGTGCCAGCAGCGACAGGGAAGGCTCCTACAATGAGCAGTTCTTC. Translated: CASSDREGSYNEQFF.

The gene calls are TRBV2 and TRBJ1-5; a weak D match, TRBD1 (5 bases). Germline assignment: CDR1 SNHLY and CDR2 FYNNEI. V was trimmed by 5 bases and J by 7 bases, leaving 12 bases between them. The CDR3 runs 13 residues. This CDR3 reads CASSPNRGQPQHF. Here the CDR3 DNA reads TGTGCCAGCAGTCCGAATCGGGGGCAGCCCCAGCATTTT.

This clone was counted a single time. V is TRBV29-1 and J is TRBJ1-4; TRBD1 aligns across 9 bases. V was pared by 5 bases and J by 10 bases, with 8 bases of the junction left unmatched. This CDR3 spans 13 amino acids. CDR1 is SQVTM, CDR2 ANQGSEA, per germline. The CDR3 DNA is TGCAGCGTTTATCGGACAGGGGAGCGAAAACTGTTTTTT. Translating gives CSVYRTGERKLFF.

V gene TRBV9 combines with J gene TRBJ2-1; D remains unclear. Trimming cost V 2 bases and J 6 bases, with 15 bases left between them. CDR3 length: 15 amino acids. Per the germline V gene, CDR1 is SGDLS and CDR2 is YYNGEE. This CDR3 reads CASSVSPYRANEQFF. As DNA, the CDR3 is TGTGCCAGCAGCGTCTCCCCCTACCGGGCCAATGAGCAGTTCTTC.

This clone was counted between two and nine times. The chain has TRBV6-4 and TRBJ1-1, with no clear D. The germline V and J ends were trimmed by 2 bases and 0 bases, with 10 bases remaining between them. The CDR3 runs 15 residues. Germline CDR1 and CDR2: MRHNA and SNTAGT. CDR3 coding DNA: TGTGCCAGCAGTGACCCTGACCTTCTGAACACTGAAGCTTTCTTT. It is translated as CASSDPDLLNTEAFF.

The V gene is TRBV28, the J gene TRBJ2-5, with D perhaps TRBD1 or TRBD2 (7 bases each). The V gene lost 0 bases and the J gene lost 5 bases, with 16 bases spanning the gap. The CDR3 totals 16 residues. Germline loops: CDR1 MDHEN, CDR2 SYDVKM. CDR3 nucleotide sequence: TGTGCCAGCAGTTTATGGAGTCAGGGGGGGGCGGAGACCCAGTACTTC. Translating it yields CASSLWSQGGAETQYF.

This chain links TRBV5-6 with TRBJ2-3; unclear D gene. Trimming shortened V by 2 bases and J by 2 bases, and 12 bases separated the two germline ends. Germline V lookup: CDR1 SGHDT, CDR2 YYEEEE. This CDR3 has 15 amino acids. CDR3 DNA sequence: TGTGCCAGCAGCTTTTTCCGCAGCTCCACAGATACGCAGTATTTT. Encoded protein: CASSFFRSSTDTQYF.